This TCR beta chain was sequenced during a study of CD8+ T cells in alopecia areata. Trimming stripped 0 bases from V and 2 bases from J, with 17 bases between. CDR1 and CDR2 (germline): GTSNPN, SVGIG (reference sequence). The CDR3 sequence is 17 residues long. The sequencing template was cDNA reverse transcribed from extracted RNA. Sequencing used immunoSEQ multiplex PCR; TCRdb keeps in-frame clones, though not all of them. This sample has about 190,000 clones, with about three fifths found just once. Treatment of the sample: oral pan-JAK inhibitor, 5-10 mg twice daily. Sequences were derived from CD4+ T cells sorted from blood, sampled at week 4, from a patient treated with tofacitinib. The sequence was obtained from a human donor with alopecia areata. The chain employs TRBV30 and TRBJ1-3, with a possible D match to TRBD1 (6 bases). The CDR3 spells CAWSVLVGDIAGNTIYF. DNA for the CDR3: TGTGCCTGGAGTGTCTTGGTGGGGGACATAGCTGGAAACACCATATATTTT. The full variable domain, in which reference TRBV30 and TRBJ1-3 provide the parts outside the CDR3, is SQTIHQWPATLVQPVGSPLSLECTVEGTSNPNLYWYRQAAGRGLQLLFYSVGIGQISSEVPQNLSASRPQDRQFILSSKKLLLSDSGFYLCAWSVLVGDIAGNTIYFGEGSWLTVV.